This TCR beta chain is drawn from a study of response to subunit inactivated influenza vaccine. TCRdb itself ran the RT-PCR reads through MiXCR, one entry per CDR3 protein. Of 450,000 to 600,000 distinct CDR3 sequences listed, approximately 7.2% are singletons. The CDR3 length is 19 residues. The germline V and J ends were trimmed by 2 bases and 0 bases, with 17 bases remaining between them. Germline V gives CDR1 LNHNV, CDR2 YYDKDF (reference sequence). The J gene is TRBJ2-6, the V gene TRBV15, with a possible D match to TRBD1 (6 bases). The TCR originated in a man in his fifties or sixties who received an inactivated influenza vaccine. Sequenced here: PBMCs from blood, sampled less than 30 months after vaccination. CDR3 nucleotides: TGTGCCACCAGCAGATCCGCGACAGGTCCGCACTCTGGGGCCAACGTCCTGACTTTC. This translates into CATSRSATGPHSGANVLTF.